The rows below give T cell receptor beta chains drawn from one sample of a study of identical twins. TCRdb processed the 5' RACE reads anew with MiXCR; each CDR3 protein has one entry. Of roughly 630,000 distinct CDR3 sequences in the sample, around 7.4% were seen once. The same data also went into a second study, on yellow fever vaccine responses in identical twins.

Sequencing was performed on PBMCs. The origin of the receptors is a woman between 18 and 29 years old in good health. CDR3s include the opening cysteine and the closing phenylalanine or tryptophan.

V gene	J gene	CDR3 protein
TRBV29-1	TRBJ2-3	CSVVGGGALFKPGSTDTQYF
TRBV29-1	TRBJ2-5	CSGSSGTGGGKTQYF
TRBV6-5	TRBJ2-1	CASSYSPSGKGEQFF
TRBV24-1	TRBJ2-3	CATSVGTGSTDTQYF
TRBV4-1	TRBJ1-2	CASSQDPGVVLVTF
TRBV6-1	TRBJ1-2	CASTAGGSNYGYTF
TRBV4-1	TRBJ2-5	CASSQAGGSGLETQYF
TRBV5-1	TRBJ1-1	CASSLAGGRANTEAFF
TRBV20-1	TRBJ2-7	CSASMGQGVYEQYF
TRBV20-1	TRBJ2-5	CSARGGRQDMFSETQYF
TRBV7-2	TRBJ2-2	CASSRHGQANTGELFF
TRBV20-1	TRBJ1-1	CSASTGGVTEAFF
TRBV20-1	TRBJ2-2	CSARDKLRGGGTGELFF
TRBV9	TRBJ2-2	CASTPGGPGTGELFF
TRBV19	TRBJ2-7	CASSISLGEQYF
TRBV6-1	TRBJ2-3	CASSPYLSRLASGDTQYF
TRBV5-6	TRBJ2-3	CASSWRGGRGADTQYF
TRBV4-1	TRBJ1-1	CASSQTAGTVNTEAFF
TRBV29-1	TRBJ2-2	CSVEMLGLQRWELFF
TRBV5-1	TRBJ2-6	CASSPASGANVLTF
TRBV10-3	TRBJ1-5	CAISGTSNQPQHF
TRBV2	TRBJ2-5	CASTPPQYQETQYF
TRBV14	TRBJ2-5	CASSQAGSQYF
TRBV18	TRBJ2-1	CASSPPLTGLAGGENEQFF
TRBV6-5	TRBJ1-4	CASSYFQFPGRGEKLFF
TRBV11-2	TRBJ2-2	CASSYGGSSHMNTGELFF
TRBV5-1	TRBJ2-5	CASSLNPKTATQETQYF
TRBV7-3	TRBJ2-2	CASSLLAGVDTGELFF
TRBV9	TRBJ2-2	CASTTGGVNTGELFF
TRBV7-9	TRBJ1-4	CASSLGDGTNEKLFF
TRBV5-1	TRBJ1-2	CASSFEGTYGYTF
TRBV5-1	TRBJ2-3	CASSLGPAGAADTQYF
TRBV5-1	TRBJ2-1	CASSSRARAIHEQFF
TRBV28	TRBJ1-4	CASIGTGETNEKLFF